This TCR beta chain was retrieved from a study of beta chain features in type 1 diabetes. General study points: VDJ junctions in type 1 diabetes patients carried more deletions and fewer insertions. Equally in patients and controls, PCR might preferentially amplify shorter templates.

Sorted populations all exceeded 95% purity. The whole isolated RNA underwent reverse transcription, so sequencing captured expressed TCRB transcripts. Only in-frame clones appear in the TCRdb table, and some are missing; sequencing was by immunoSEQ multiplex PCR. There are under 550,000 clones in the sample; about 10% occur only once, and more than 0.045% lies in the top ten. In the case of this clone: Its target is unknown.

V lost 8 bases and J lost 2, with 15 bases in between. The CDR3 extends over 14 amino acids. The germline gives CDR1 MNHEY, CDR2 SVGAGI. The J gene is TRBJ2-5, the V gene TRBV6-5, with D maybe TRBD2 (6 bases). The specimen sequenced was naive CD4+ T cells from blood. The receptor's source is a woman between 18 and 29 years old in good health. The CDR3 DNA reads as TGTGCCAGCCAGCTCATGCGGGGTCAAGAGACCCAGTACTTC. Protein sequence: CASQLMRGQETQYF.